Listed below are T cell receptor beta chains from one sample, sequenced in a study of molecular identifiers for immune sequencing clone quantification. TCRdb reprocessed the PCR reads with MiXCR, giving one entry per CDR3 protein. The sample holds 85,000 to 100,000 distinct CDR3 sequences, around a fifth seen once. Sequencing used naive CD8+ T cells from blood, with Jurkat cell RNA spiked in. Source of these receptors: a human donor in good health. Some libraries in this study had Jurkat cell RNA spiked in. Each CDR3 is given with its conserved first and last residue. The D gene is left open where the match is weak. Clone size, where shown, is once, few, many, or a class for clones that have expanded.

d_call j_call v_call clone_size cdr3_aa cdr3_nt
TRBD2 TRBJ2-1 TRBV5-1 - CARSLGGSNEQFF TGCGCCCGCAGCTTGGGAGGGTCCAATGAGCAGTTCTTC
- TRBJ2-6 TRBV5-6 many CASSLPGSGGANVLTF TGTGCCAGCAGCTTACCAGGCTCGGGCGGGGCCAACGTCCTGACTTTC
- TRBJ2-7 TRBV13 many CASSEGNYEQYF TGTGCCAGCAGCGAAGGTAACTACGAGCAGTACTTC
- TRBJ2-1 TRBV27 - CASSYTGVNNEQFF TGTGCCAGCAGTTATACGGGGGTGAACAATGAGCAGTTCTTC
- TRBJ2-7 TRBV6-2/TRBV6-3 many CASSPRDNYEQYF TGTGCCAGCAGTCCCCGGGATAACTACGAGCAGTACTTC
- TRBJ2-2 TRBV11-2 few CASSSYHTGELFF TGTGCCAGCAGCTCCTATCACACCGGGGAGCTGTTTTTT
- TRBJ1-2 TRBV18 many CASSPPDVTF TGTGCCAGCTCACCCCCCGATGTAACCTTC
- TRBJ2-2 TRBV10-2 few CASSGGELFF TGCGCCAGCAGTGGCGGGGAGCTGTTTTTT
TRBD2 TRBJ2-7 TRBV4-1 many CASSQGLAGYEQYF TGCGCCAGCAGCCAGGGACTAGCGGGGTACGAGCAGTACTTC
- TRBJ2-3 TRBV7-3 many CASSYASTDTQYF TGTGCCAGCAGCTATGCAAGCACAGATACGCAGTATTTT
TRBD1 TRBJ1-5 TRBV19 - CASSTNSGTGGLPQHF TGTGCCAGTAGTACCAACTCCGGGACAGGGGGCTTGCCCCAGCATTTT
- TRBJ2-6 TRBV4-2 - CASSQEEGSGANVLTF TGTGCCAGCAGCCAAGAGGAGGGCTCTGGGGCCAACGTCCTGACTTTC
- TRBJ2-5 TRBV7-6 many CASSLAPGTQETQYF TGTGCCAGCAGCTTAGCCCCGGGAACCCAAGAGACCCAGTACTTC
- TRBJ2-1 TRBV7-9 many CASSLAGIRWDGEQFF TGTGCCAGCAGCTTAGCAGGGATCCGTTGGGACGGTGAGCAGTTCTTC
- TRBJ1-3 TRBV20-1 - CSARELDPSGNTIYF TGCAGTGCTAGAGAGCTCGACCCCTCTGGAAACACCATATATTTT
TRBD2 TRBJ2-7 TRBV20-1 many CSASSGTSTNYEQYF TGCAGTGCTAGCTCCGGGACTAGCACCAATTACGAGCAGTACTTC
- TRBJ1-5 TRBV7-9 many CASSPTGPNQPQHF TGTGCCAGCAGCCCGACAGGCCCGAATCAGCCCCAGCATTTT
- TRBJ2-7 TRBV21-1 many CAEQKSVAGEQYF TGTGCCGAGCAAAAGTCGGTAGCCGGGGAGCAGTACTTC
- TRBJ2-1 TRBV15 - CATSRESDNNERFF TGTGCCACCAGCAGAGAGTCAGATAACAATGAGCGGTTCTTC
- TRBJ1-1 TRBV7-2 once CASSRRQVNTEAFF TGTGCCAGCAGCAGAAGACAGGTGAACACTGAAGCTTTCTTT
- TRBJ2-2 TRBV9 many CASSVEPQGSTGELFF TGTGCCAGCAGCGTAGAGCCGCAGGGGTCTACCGGGGAGCTGTTTTTT
- TRBJ1-1 TRBV3-1 many CASSQVLLEGNEAFF TGTGCCAGCAGCCAAGTGCTTCTTGAGGGGAATGAAGCTTTCTTT
- TRBJ2-7 TRBV11-2 - CASSLGKGTYEQYF TGTGCCAGCAGCTTAGGGAAGGGGACCTACGAGCAGTACTTC
TRBD2 TRBJ2-1 TRBV27 - CASSYRTPGLAGGSYSEQFF TGTGCCAGCAGTTACAGGACCCCCGGACTAGCGGGAGGATCCTACAGTGAGCAGTTCTTC
- TRBJ2-2 TRBV12-5 few CASGLVMGGDTGELFF TGTGCTAGTGGTTTGGTAATGGGTGGGGACACCGGGGAGCTGTTTTTT
- TRBJ2-2 TRBV7-9 - CASRLSEITGELFF TGTGCCAGCAGGCTATCGGAGATCACCGGGGAGCTGTTTTTT
TRBD1 TRBJ2-7 TRBV19 few CASSMRFDRGAYEQYF TGTGCCAGTAGTATGCGATTCGACAGGGGGGCCTACGAGCAGTACTTC
- TRBJ2-1 TRBV7-9 - CASSPPPKLRSYNEQFF TGTGCCAGCAGCCCGCCCCCGAAACTGCGCTCCTACAATGAGCAGTTCTTC
TRBD1 TRBJ1-1 TRBV3-1 many CASRDYRGGDTEAFF TGTGCCAGCAGAGATTACAGGGGTGGAGACACTGAAGCTTTCTTT
- TRBJ2-2 TRBV6-2/TRBV6-3 many CASTLTGELFF TGTGCCAGCACCCTCACCGGGGAGCTGTTTTTT
TRBD2 TRBJ2-1 TRBV29-1 few CSVDLRTSFSNEQFF TGCAGCGTTGATCTCCGGACTAGTTTTAGCAATGAGCAGTTCTTC
- TRBJ2-7 TRBV13 - CASSLGPGEQYF TGTGCCAGCAGCTTAGGACCCGGGGAGCAGTACTTC
TRBD1 TRBJ1-1 TRBV12-3/TRBV12-4 few CASRTGSGTEAFF TGTGCCAGCAGGACAGGGTCCGGCACTGAAGCTTTCTTT
- TRBJ1-1 TRBV7-9 - CASSLGGGVNTEAFF TGTGCCAGCAGCTTAGGAGGGGGAGTGAACACTGAAGCTTTCTTT
- TRBJ2-7 TRBV19 many CASSIVAGYEQYF TGTGCCAGTAGTATAGTCGCAGGATACGAGCAGTACTTC
- TRBJ2-7 TRBV5-4 many CASSFEQGPMYEQYF TGTGCCAGCAGCTTTGAACAGGGACCGATGTACGAGCAGTACTTC
- TRBJ2-7 TRBV27 many CASSLGGAAYEQYF TGTGCCAGCAGTTTGGGGGGCGCGGCCTACGAGCAGTACTTC
- TRBJ2-7 TRBV3-1 many CASSQVYSSVDEQYF TGTGCCAGCAGCCAAGTTTACAGCAGCGTGGACGAGCAGTACTTC
- TRBJ2-7 TRBV7-9 many CASSLAQGRVGEQYF TGTGCCAGCAGCTTAGCGCAGGGGAGGGTAGGCGAGCAGTACTTC
- TRBJ2-7 TRBV6-5 - CASSSKQAGSYEQYF TGTGCCAGCAGTTCAAAACAGGCCGGATCCTACGAGCAGTACTTC
- TRBJ2-7 TRBV5-4 many CASSLTGNNYEQYF TGTGCCAGCAGCTTGACAGGGAACAACTACGAGCAGTACTTC
- TRBJ2-5 TRBV30 - CAWSVGVGYENQYF TGTGCCTGGAGCGTGGGGGTGGGGTATGAGAACCAGTACTTC